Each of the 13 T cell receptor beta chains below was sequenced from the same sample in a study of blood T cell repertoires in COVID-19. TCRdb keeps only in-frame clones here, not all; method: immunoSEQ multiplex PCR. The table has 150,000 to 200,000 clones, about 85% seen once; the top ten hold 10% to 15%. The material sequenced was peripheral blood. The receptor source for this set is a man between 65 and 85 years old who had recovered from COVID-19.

CDR3 in DNA: TGTGCCAGTAGTAGACAGGGGTATAGCAATCAGCCCCAGCATTTT. Amino acid sequence: CASSRQGYSNQPQHF. The V call is TRBV19, the J call TRBJ1-5; 8 nucleotides align to TRBD1. Per germline, CDR1 LNHDA and CDR2 SQIVND (reference sequence). Germline trimming cut 4 bases from V and 0 bases from J; bases unmatched to any gene: 2. CDR3 length: 15 residues.

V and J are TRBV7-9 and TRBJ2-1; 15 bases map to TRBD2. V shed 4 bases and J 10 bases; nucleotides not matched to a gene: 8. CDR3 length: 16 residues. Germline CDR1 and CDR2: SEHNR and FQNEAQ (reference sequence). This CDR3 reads CASSSPGLAGGNEQFF. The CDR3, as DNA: TGTGCCAGCAGCTCCCCGGGACTAGCGGGAGGTAACGAGCAGTTCTTC.

CDR3 sequence: CASSLYLEGLVEYNEQFF. The CDR3 DNA is TGTGCCAGCAGTTTATACCTGGAGGGGCTAGTAGAGTACAATGAGCAGTTCTTC. V gene TRBV28 combines with J gene TRBJ2-1; D might be TRBD2 (6 bases). Germline values: CDR1 MDHEN, CDR2 SYDVKM. V was trimmed by 1 base and J by 4 bases, leaving 20 bases between them. This CDR3 is 18 amino acids long.

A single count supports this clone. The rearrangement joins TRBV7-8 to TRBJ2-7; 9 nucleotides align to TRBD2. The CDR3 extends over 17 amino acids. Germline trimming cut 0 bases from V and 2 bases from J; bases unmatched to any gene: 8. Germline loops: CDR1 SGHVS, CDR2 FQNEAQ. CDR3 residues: CASSLAQASGIPYEQYF. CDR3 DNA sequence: TGTGCCAGCAGCTTAGCGCAAGCTAGCGGGATCCCCTACGAGCAGTACTTC.

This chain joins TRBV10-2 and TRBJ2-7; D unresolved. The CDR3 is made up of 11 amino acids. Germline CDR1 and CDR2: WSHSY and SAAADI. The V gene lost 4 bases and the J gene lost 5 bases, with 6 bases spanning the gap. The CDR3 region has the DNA TGCGCCAGCAGTGGAGGCCACGAGCAGTACTTC. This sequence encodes CASSGGHEQYF.

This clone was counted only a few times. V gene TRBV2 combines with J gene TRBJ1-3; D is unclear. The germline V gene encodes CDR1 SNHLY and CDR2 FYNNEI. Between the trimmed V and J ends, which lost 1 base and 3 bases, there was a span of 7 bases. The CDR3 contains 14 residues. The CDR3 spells CASSEGAHGNTIYF. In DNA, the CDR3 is TGTGCCAGCAGTGAAGGGGCTCATGGAAACACCATATATTTT.

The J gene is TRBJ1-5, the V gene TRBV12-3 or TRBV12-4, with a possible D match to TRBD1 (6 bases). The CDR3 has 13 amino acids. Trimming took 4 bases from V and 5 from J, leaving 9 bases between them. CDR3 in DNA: TGTGCCAGCAGTTCCGGACAGTATCAGCCCCAGCATTTT. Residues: CASSSGQYQPQHF.

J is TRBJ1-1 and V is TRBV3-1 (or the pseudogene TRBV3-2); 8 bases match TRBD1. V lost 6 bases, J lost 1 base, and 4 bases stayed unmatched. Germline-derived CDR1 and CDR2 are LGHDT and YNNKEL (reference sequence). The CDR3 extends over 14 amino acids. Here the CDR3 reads CASSFQGANTEAFF. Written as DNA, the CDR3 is TGTGCCAGCAGTTTTCAGGGGGCGAACACTGAAGCTTTCTTT.

The CDR3 DNA follows: TGCGCCAGCAGCGGAGCTATCTCTAGCGGACCGAGCTCCTACGAGCAGTACTTC. Translating gives CASSGAISSGPSSYEQYF. This chain uses TRBV4-1 with TRBJ2-7, with 7 bases lining up with TRBD2. The CDR3 runs 18 residues. V lost 5 bases, J lost 0 bases, and 16 bases stayed unmatched. Germline V CDR1 and CDR2: MGHRA, YSYEKL.

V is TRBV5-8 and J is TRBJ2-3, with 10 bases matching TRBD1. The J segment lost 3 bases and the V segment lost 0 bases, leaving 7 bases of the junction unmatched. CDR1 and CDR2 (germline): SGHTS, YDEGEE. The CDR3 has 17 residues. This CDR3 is CASSLAGQGDGTDTQYF. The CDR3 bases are TGTGCCAGCAGCTTGGCCGGACAGGGGGATGGTACAGATACGCAGTATTTT.

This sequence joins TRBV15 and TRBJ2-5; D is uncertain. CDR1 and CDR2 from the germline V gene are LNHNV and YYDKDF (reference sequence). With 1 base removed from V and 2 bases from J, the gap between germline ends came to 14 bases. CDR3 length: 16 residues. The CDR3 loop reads CATSRVGATAQETQYF. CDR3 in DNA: TGTGCCACCAGCAGAGTGGGCGCGACGGCACAAGAGACCCAGTACTTC. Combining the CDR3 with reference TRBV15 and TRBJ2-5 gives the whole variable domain DAMVIQNPRYQVTQFGKPVTLSCSQTLNHNVMYWYQQKSSQAPKLLFHYYDKDFNNEADTPDNFQSRRPNTSFCFLDIRSPGLGDTAMYLCATSRVGATAQETQYFGPGTRLLVL.

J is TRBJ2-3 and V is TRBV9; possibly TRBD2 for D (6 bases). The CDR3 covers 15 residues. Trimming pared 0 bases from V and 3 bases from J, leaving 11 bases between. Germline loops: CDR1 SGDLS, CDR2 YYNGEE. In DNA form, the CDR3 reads TGTGCCAGCAGCGTAGCGGGAGTCTTGACAGATACGCAGTATTTT. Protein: CASSVAGVLTDTQYF.

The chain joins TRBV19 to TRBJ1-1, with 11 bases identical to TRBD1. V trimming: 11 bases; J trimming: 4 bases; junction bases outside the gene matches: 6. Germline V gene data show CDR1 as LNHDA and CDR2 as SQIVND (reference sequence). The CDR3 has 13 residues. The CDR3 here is CACRTGGFTEAFF. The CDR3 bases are TGTGCCTGTCGGACAGGGGGCTTCACTGAAGCTTTCTTT.